The TCR beta chain described here comes from a study of human T cells and chemical hapten exposure. The wider study: For sensitization, 2% DPC was applied to a 2 cm by 2 cm patch of upper inner arm skin.

Separate cDNA molecules received unique molecular identifiers, which the library attached to them. TCRdb processed the RACE reads anew with MiXCR; each CDR3 protein has one entry. The sample lists approximately 80,000 distinct CDR3 sequences, about 9.4% occurring once. Germline CDR1 is SGHDT and CDR2 is YYEEEE. The CDR3 loop spans 15 amino acids. V was shortened by 1 base and J by 0 bases, with 9 bases between the two germline ends. Documented time point: patch test 2, 6 weeks after DPC sensitization. Treatment: therapeutic diphenylcyclopropenone sensitization with weekly scalp DPC. This clonotype showed up many times.

The material was whole blood, obtained in connection with sensitization to the hapten diphenylcyclopropenone (DPC). This TCR was recovered from a woman in her twenties or thirties with alopecia areata. Some clones in this sample may be carry-over from other donors' samples. V and J are TRBV5-6 and TRBJ2-3; the D is unclear. CDR3 coding DNA: TGTGCCAGCAGCTTGAATGTCTTTAGCACAGATACGCAGTATTTT. Its protein product is CASSLNVFSTDTQYF.